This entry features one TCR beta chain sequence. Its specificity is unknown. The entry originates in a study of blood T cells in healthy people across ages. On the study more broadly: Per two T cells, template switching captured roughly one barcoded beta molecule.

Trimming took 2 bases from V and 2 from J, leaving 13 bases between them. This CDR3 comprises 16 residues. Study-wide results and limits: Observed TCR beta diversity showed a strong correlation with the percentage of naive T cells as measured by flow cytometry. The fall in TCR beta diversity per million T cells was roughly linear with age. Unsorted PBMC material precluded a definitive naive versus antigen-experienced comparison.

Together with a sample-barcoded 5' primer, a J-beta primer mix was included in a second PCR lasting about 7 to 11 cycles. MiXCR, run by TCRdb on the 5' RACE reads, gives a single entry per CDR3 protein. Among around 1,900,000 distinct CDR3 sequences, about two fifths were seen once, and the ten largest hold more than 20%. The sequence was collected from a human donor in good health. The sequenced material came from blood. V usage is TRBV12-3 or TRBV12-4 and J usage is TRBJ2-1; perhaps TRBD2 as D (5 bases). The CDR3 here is CASSLFFAGAYNEQFF. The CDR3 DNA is TGTGCCAGCAGTTTATTCTTCGCCGGGGCCTACAATGAGCAGTTCTTC.